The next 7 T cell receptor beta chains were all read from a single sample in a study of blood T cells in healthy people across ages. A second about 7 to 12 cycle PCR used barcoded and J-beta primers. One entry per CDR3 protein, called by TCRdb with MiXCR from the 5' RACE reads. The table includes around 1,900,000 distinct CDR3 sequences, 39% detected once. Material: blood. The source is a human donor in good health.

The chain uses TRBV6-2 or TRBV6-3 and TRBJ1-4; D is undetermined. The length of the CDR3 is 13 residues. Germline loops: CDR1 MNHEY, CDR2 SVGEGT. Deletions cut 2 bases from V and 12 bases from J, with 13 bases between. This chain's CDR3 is CASSYGGVKELFF. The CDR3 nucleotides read TGTGCCAGCAGTTACGGCGGGGTGAAAGAACTGTTTTTT.

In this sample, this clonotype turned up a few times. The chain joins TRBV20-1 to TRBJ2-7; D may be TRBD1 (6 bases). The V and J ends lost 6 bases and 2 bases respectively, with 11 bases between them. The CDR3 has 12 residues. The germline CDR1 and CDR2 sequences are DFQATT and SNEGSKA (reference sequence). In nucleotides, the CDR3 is TGCAGTGCCCAACAGGGTACCTACGAGCAGTACTTC. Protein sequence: CSAQQGTYEQYF.

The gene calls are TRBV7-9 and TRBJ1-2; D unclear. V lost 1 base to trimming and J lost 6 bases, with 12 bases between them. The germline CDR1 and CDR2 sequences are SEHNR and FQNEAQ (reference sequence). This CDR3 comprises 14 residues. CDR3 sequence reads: CASSLGEGMNGYTF. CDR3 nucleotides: TGTGCCAGCAGCTTAGGAGAAGGGATGAATGGCTACACCTTC.

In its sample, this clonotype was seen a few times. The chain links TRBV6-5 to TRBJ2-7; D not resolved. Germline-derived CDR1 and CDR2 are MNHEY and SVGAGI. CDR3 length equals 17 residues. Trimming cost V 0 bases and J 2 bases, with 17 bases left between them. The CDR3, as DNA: TGTGCCAGCAGTTACTCGAGGTGGCCTATGACCACCTACGAGCAGTACTTC. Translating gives CASSYSRWPMTTYEQYF.

CDR3 sequence: CATSGPPNRGAYEQYF. The CDR3 nucleotides are TGTGCCACCAGCGGCCCTCCCAACAGGGGAGCCTACGAGCAGTACTTC. The chain employs TRBV15 and TRBJ2-7; 7 bases agree with TRBD1. The germline V gene encodes CDR1 LNHNV and CDR2 YYDKDF (reference sequence). This CDR3 spans 16 amino acids. V trimming: 5 bases; J trimming: 2 bases; junction bases outside the gene matches: 12.

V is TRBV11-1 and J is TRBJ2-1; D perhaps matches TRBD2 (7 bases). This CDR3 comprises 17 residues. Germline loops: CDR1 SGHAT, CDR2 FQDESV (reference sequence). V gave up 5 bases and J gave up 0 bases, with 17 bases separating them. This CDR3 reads CASSHRRGASSYNEQFF. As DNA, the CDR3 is TGTGCCAGCAGCCATCGTCGGGGGGCCAGCTCCTACAATGAGCAGTTCTTC.

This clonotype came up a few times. CDR3 sequence: CASSTSLDSHYGYTF. Written as DNA, the CDR3 is TGTGCCAGCAGCACCTCCCTTGACAGTCACTATGGCTACACCTTC. The chain links TRBV7-2 to TRBJ1-2; D is possibly TRBD1 (5 bases). Germline V CDR1 and CDR2: SGHTA, FQGNSA. The CDR3 is 15 amino acids. The germline V and J ends were trimmed by 5 bases and 3 bases, with 16 bases remaining between them.